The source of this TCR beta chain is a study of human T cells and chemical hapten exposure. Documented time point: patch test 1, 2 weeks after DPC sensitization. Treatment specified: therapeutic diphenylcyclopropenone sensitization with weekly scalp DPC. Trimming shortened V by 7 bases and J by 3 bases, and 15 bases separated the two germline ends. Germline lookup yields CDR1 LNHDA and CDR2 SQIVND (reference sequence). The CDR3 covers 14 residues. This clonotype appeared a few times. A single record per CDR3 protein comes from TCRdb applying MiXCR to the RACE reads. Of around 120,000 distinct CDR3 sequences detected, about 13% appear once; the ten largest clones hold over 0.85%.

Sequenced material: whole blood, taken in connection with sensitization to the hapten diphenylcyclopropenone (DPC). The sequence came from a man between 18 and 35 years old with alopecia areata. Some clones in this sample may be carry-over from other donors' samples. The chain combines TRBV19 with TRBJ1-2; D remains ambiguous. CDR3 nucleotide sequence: TGTGCCAGTAACCCATCGGCTCCTCACTATGGCTACACCTTC. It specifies CASNPSAPHYGYTF.